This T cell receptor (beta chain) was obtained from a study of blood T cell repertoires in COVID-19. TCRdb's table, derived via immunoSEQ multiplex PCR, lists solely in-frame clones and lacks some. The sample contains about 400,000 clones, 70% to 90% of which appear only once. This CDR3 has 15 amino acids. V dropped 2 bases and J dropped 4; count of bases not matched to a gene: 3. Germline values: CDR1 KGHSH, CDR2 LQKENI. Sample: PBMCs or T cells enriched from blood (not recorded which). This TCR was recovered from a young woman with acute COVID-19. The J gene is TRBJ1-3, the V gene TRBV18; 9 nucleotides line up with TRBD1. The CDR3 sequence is CASSPGTGYGNTIYF. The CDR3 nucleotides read TGTGCCAGCTCACCAGGGACAGGGTACGGAAACACCATATATTTT.